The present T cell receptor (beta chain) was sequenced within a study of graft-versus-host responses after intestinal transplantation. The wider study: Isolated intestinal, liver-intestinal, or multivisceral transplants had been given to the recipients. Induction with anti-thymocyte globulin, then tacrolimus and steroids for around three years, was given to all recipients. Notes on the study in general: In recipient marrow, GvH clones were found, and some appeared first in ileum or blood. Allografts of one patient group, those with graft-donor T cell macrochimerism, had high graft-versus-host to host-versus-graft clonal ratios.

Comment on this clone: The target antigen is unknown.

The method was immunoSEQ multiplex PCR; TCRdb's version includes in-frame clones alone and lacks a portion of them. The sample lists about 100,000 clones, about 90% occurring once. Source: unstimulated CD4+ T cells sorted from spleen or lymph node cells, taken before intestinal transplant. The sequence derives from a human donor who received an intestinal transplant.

CDR3 protein: CASSPGQGADGELFF. The CDR3 nucleotides are TGTGCCAGCAGTCCGGGACAGGGGGCGGACGGGGAGCTGTTTTTT. This rearrangement joins TRBV27 to TRBJ2-2; 12 nucleotides line up with TRBD1. Germline V CDR1 and CDR2: MNHEY, SMNVEV (reference sequence). This CDR3 is built from 15 residues. The J segment lost 7 bases and the V segment lost 5 bases, leaving 5 bases of the junction unmatched.